This T cell receptor (beta chain) was sequenced for a study of T-cell reconstitution after alpha-beta-depleted transplantation in children (TCRdb year 2016). For context, the study as a whole: The study quantitatively tracked T-cell immune reconstitution after TCRalphabeta/CD19-depleted allogeneic hematopoietic cell transplantation in children using TCR repertoire profiling.

The treatment or condition label of this sample denotes: allogeneic hematopoietic cell transplantation with graft depleted of TCRalphabeta T cells and CD19 B cells. The children who served as transplant recipients had been given grafts of TCRalphabeta/CD19-depleted allogeneic hematopoietic cells. In regard to this clonotype: The target of this receptor is not known. No much larger clone exists at a distance of one base, and base qualities are not known.

Results the study describes overall, beyond this receptor: In some patients, the high TCRbeta diversity seen at day 60 was put down to recipient T cells and intrathymic progenitors that had survived conditioning. Hyperexpanded clone frequencies declined over subsequent months; after one year, T-cell counts and TCRbeta diversity were mostly attributed to newly produced T cells. The apparently early recovery of alphabetaT-cell counts about two months after transplant reportedly depended on only several hundred rapidly expanded clones that came from non-depleted graft cells.

The library was produced with PCR. The listed sequencing device is Illumina HiSeq 2500. TCR libraries were prepared with molecular barcoding, using unique molecular identifiers to normalize TCRbeta repertoire quantification. Through fastp at Q25 and MiXCR, TCRdb rebuilt clones from the public reads, retaining in-frame beta chains. When rows share a CDR3 protein, they turn into one entry using the most common DNA and genes. The sample table shows about 980,000 distinct CDR3 sequences, and about 29% are seen once. The ten largest clones capture roughly 31% of the sample. V is clipped by 4 bases and J by 6 bases, and the sequence between their germline boundaries is 18 bases long. From the cysteine up to the phenylalanine, the CDR3 has a length of 15 residues. Only the CDR3 region is kept as DNA, spanning 45 bases read in frame from base 1. CDR1 and CDR2 are read off the germline V gene as SGHRS and YFSETQ.

The sequence joins TRBV5-1 to TRBJ2-3; the best D guess is TRBD2, with 7 bases matching. The source is a boy under two years old who had a stem cell transplant for SCID, so the T cells may come from the graft donor. The starting material was PBMCs, mostly from graft donor cells, obtained 360 days after TCRalphabeta/CD19-depleted stem cell transplant. At the DNA level, the sequence is TGCGCCAGCAGCGGAGGCGGGGGCCGGACCGATACGCAGTATTTT. It translates as CASSGGGGRTDTQYF. The reference TRBV5-1 and TRBJ2-3 proteins fill in what lies around the CDR3, so the full variable domain reads KAGVTQTPRYLIKTRGQQVTLSCSPISGHRSVSWYQQTPGQGLQFLFEYFSETQRNKGNFPGRFSGRQFSNSRSEMNVSTLELGDSALYLCASSGGGGRTDTQYFGPGTRLTVL.